A selection of T cell receptor beta chains follows, all from one sample in a study of beta chain features in type 1 diabetes. Generated by immunoSEQ multiplex PCR, the TCRdb table keeps only in-frame clones and is missing some. This table holds roughly 300,000 clones, 12% to 15% found once. The sample taken for sequencing was central memory CD4+ T cells from blood. The receptors were sampled from a man aged 25-45 years in good health. Each CDR3 is given with its conserved first and last residue. Fields, in order: V gene, clone size, J gene, D gene, CDR3 protein, CDR3 DNA. D genes are given only for firm matches. Not every row has a clone size; where given, it reads once, few, many or a size class.

TRBV7-2	few	TRBJ1-2	-	CASSLAAGPHGYTF	TGTGCCAGCAGCTTAGCGGCAGGGCCGCATGGCTACACCTTC
TRBV7-9	-	TRBJ2-5	-	CASSFLGQIGETQYF	TGTGCCAGCAGCTTCCTGGGGCAAATTGGGGAGACCCAGTACTTC
TRBV29-1	-	TRBJ1-4	TRBD1	CSAFVGTGDEKLFF	TGCAGCGCTTTTGTTGGGACAGGGGATGAAAAACTGTTTTTT
TRBV5-4	-	TRBJ2-2	-	CASSSRGVGTGELFF	TGTGCCAGCAGCTCCAGGGGGGTAGGGACCGGGGAGCTGTTTTTT
TRBV11-3	few	TRBJ1-6	-	CASSRDSFNSPLHF	TGTGCCAGCAGCCGAGACAGTTTTAATTCACCCCTCCACTTT
TRBV4-2	-	TRBJ2-5	-	CASSQESGRETQYF	TGTGCCAGCAGCCAAGAATCCGGAAGAGAGACCCAGTACTTC
TRBV7-7	-	TRBJ2-3	-	CASSLGVHTDTQYF	TGTGCCAGCAGCTTAGGTGTGCACACAGATACGCAGTATTTT
TRBV5-4	few	TRBJ2-3	-	CASSLGEDTQYF	TGTGCCAGCAGCTTGGGCGAAGATACGCAGTATTTT
TRBV6-5	-	TRBJ1-2	TRBD1	CASSDREKLSYGYTF	TGTGCCAGCAGCGACAGGGAGAAGCTTAGCTATGGCTACACCTTC
TRBV20-1	few	TRBJ1-1	-	CSARDIAEAFF	TGCAGTGCTAGAGATATCGCTGAAGCTTTCTTT
TRBV19	-	TRBJ1-2	-	CASTTSGQGYGYTF	TGTGCCAGTACCACCTCCGGGCAGGGTTATGGCTACACCTTC
TRBV6-1	few	TRBJ2-5	-	CATQTAGRETQYF	TGTGCCACCCAAACAGCGGGCAGGGAGACCCAGTACTTC
TRBV5-4	-	TRBJ2-1	-	CASSSGPSTFF	TGTGCCAGCAGCTCGGGTCCTAGCACGTTCTTC
TRBV7-2	-	TRBJ2-1	TRBD2	CASSAASGDNEQFF	TGTGCCAGCAGCGCCGCTAGCGGGGACAATGAGCAGTTCTTC
TRBV9	-	TRBJ2-5	TRBD2	CASTLAGGLQETQYF	TGTGCCAGCACTCTAGCGGGGGGATTACAAGAGACCCAGTACTTC
TRBV15	many	TRBJ2-1	TRBD1	CATSREGTGGINEQFF	TGTGCCACCAGCAGAGAGGGGACAGGGGGCATCAATGAGCAGTTCTTC
TRBV28	many	TRBJ1-2	-	CASSFTSGADGYTF	TGTGCCAGCAGTTTCACTAGTGGGGCGGATGGCTACACCTTC
TRBV10-2	few	TRBJ2-1	-	CASTPRGAHEQFF	TGCGCCAGCACGCCTCGTGGGGCCCATGAGCAGTTCTTC
TRBV29-1	-	TRBJ1-5	-	CSVGDFGQPQHF	TGCAGCGTTGGGGATTTCGGTCAGCCCCAGCATTTT
TRBV28	many	TRBJ1-3	TRBD1	CASGGTGSGNTIYF	TGTGCCAGCGGAGGGACAGGCTCTGGAAACACCATATATTTT
TRBV4-1	many	TRBJ2-3	-	CASSQDGQREDTQYF	TGCGCCAGCAGCCAAGACGGCCAACGGGAGGATACGCAGTATTTT
TRBV6-5	-	TRBJ2-1	-	CASRSLGTNYNEQFF	TGTGCCAGCAGGTCATTGGGAACGAATTACAATGAGCAGTTCTTC
TRBV28	few	TRBJ2-5	TRBD2	CASIGSGKETQYF	TGTGCCAGCATCGGGAGCGGGAAGGAGACCCAGTACTTC
TRBV7-2	-	TRBJ2-3	TRBD2	CASSFSGVDTQYF	TGTGCCAGCAGCTTTAGCGGGGTAGATACGCAGTATTTT
TRBV18	few	TRBJ2-2	-	CASSRQGGNTGELFF	TGTGCCAGCTCCCGCCAGGGAGGAAACACCGGGGAGCTGTTTTTT
TRBV13	few	TRBJ2-5	TRBD2	CASSPTSGFKGVETQYF	TGTGCCAGCAGCCCGACTAGCGGGTTCAAGGGAGTCGAGACCCAGTACTTC
TRBV19	-	TRBJ1-1	TRBD1	CASTPTGTAEAFF	TGTGCCAGTACTCCAACTGGGACAGCCGAAGCTTTCTTT
TRBV4-2	-	TRBJ1-2	-	CASSQEGLQPLRGYTF	TGTGCCAGCAGCCAAGAGGGGCTACAGCCCCTTCGTGGCTACACCTTC
TRBV18	-	TRBJ1-1	-	CASSLSGGTTTNTEAFF	TGTGCCAGCTCACTTTCGGGGGGGACTACCACGAACACTGAAGCTTTCTTT
TRBV6-5	few	TRBJ2-5	-	CASSPPGGRETQYF	TGTGCCAGCAGTCCCCCTGGGGGCCGGGAGACCCAGTACTTC
TRBV19	few	TRBJ1-2	-	CASKIRDGKHNYGYTF	TGTGCCAGTAAGATCCGGGACGGTAAACACAACTATGGCTACACCTTC
TRBV5-1	few	TRBJ2-5	-	CASSLYRDQETQYF	TGCGCCAGCAGCTTGTACAGGGACCAAGAGACCCAGTACTTC
TRBV6-5	-	TRBJ1-2	-	CASSSFRRDGYTF	TGTGCCAGCAGTTCCTTCCGGCGGGATGGCTACACCTTC
TRBV7-2	-	TRBJ2-2	-	CASSLGQNTGELFF	TGTGCCAGCAGCTTAGGTCAGAACACCGGGGAGCTGTTTTTT
TRBV11-3	few	TRBJ2-3	-	CASSFAELKTDTQYF	TGTGCCAGCAGCTTCGCGGAGCTGAAGACAGATACGCAGTATTTT
TRBV5-6	-	TRBJ2-1	-	CANSRYIPSFNEQFF	TGTGCCAACTCGAGGTATATACCTAGTTTCAATGAGCAGTTCTTC
TRBV27	once	TRBJ2-1	TRBD1	CASRGRGRLSNEQFF	TGTGCCAGCAGGGGCAGGGGGCGCCTCAGCAATGAGCAGTTCTTC
TRBV7-8	-	TRBJ2-1	-	CASSQGGADYNEQFF	TGTGCCAGCAGCCAAGGTGGGGCCGACTACAATGAGCAGTTCTTC
TRBV18	few	TRBJ2-1	-	CASFKTQGGDEQFF	TGTGCCAGTTTCAAGACACAGGGAGGGGATGAGCAGTTCTTC
TRBV5-4	-	TRBJ2-5	-	CASSSVAAPQETQYF	TGTGCCAGCAGCTCCGTGGCGGCCCCCCAAGAGACCCAGTACTTC
TRBV11-2	many	TRBJ1-1	-	CASSLGASTEAFF	TGTGCCAGCAGCTTAGGGGCTAGCACTGAAGCTTTCTTT
TRBV18	-	TRBJ1-2	-	CASSPRSVNYGYTF	TGTGCCAGCTCACCACGGTCGGTTAACTATGGCTACACCTTC
TRBV10-3	once	TRBJ1-1	-	CAISPDRNTEAFF	TGTGCCATCAGCCCCGACAGGAACACTGAAGCTTTCTTT
TRBV28	many	TRBJ2-4	-	CATQEAGAKNIQYF	TGTGCCACCCAAGAAGCGGGAGCCAAAAACATTCAGTACTTC
TRBV9	-	TRBJ1-4	-	CASSVGTFEKLFF	TGTGCCAGCAGCGTAGGGACGTTTGAAAAACTGTTTTTT
TRBV5-1	once	TRBJ2-1	TRBD2	CASSWEGRNNEQFF	TGCGCCAGCAGCTGGGAGGGGAGGAACAATGAGCAGTTCTTC
TRBV10-3	few	TRBJ1-2	-	CAISDPGGYTF	TGTGCCATCAGTGACCCGGGTGGCTACACCTTC
TRBV27	few	TRBJ1-4	-	CASSWGRDEKLFF	TGTGCCAGCAGTTGGGGCAGGGACGAAAAACTGTTTTTT
TRBV5-1	-	TRBJ1-1	TRBD1	CASSLPLTGLNTEAFF	TGCGCCAGCAGTCTCCCCTTGACAGGGTTGAACACTGAAGCTTTCTTT
TRBV5-4	-	TRBJ2-1	TRBD2	CASSLFQRDHNEQFF	TGTGCCAGCAGCTTGTTCCAGCGGGACCACAATGAGCAGTTCTTC
TRBV15	-	TRBJ2-3	TRBD1	CATSRAGGDADTQYF	TGTGCCACCAGCAGAGCAGGGGGCGACGCAGATACGCAGTATTTT
TRBV2	many	TRBJ2-2	-	CASSGQSSNTGELFF	TGTGCCAGCAGCGGGCAGAGCTCAAACACCGGGGAGCTGTTTTTT
TRBV4-3	-	TRBJ2-1	-	CASSQDLAYNEQFF	TGCGCCAGCAGCCAAGATCTGGCCTACAATGAGCAGTTCTTC
TRBV7-2	few	TRBJ1-6	-	CASSLVTGSSPLHF	TGTGCCAGCAGCTTAGTCACAGGAAGTTCACCCCTCCACTTT
TRBV5-1	-	TRBJ2-1	-	CASRAITGTGNEQFF	TGCGCCAGCAGAGCAATAACCGGGACGGGTAATGAGCAGTTCTTC
TRBV18	-	TRBJ2-3	-	CASSRTQLYTDTQYF	TGTGCCAGCTCAAGGACTCAACTTTACACAGATACGCAGTATTTT
TRBV30	few	TRBJ2-3	TRBD2	CAWGGSGFDTQYF	TGTGCCTGGGGCGGGAGTGGTTTCGATACGCAGTATTTT